This passage covers 27 T cell receptor beta chains from one sample sequenced in a study of post-analysis software for immune sequencing data. Study-wide results and caveats: Controls had lower frequencies than patients of four or five TRBV segments, which included TRBV5-6, TRBV5-1 and TRBV20-1.

The library was made from cDNA and included unique molecular identifiers. TCRdb processed the PCR reads anew with MiXCR; each CDR3 protein has one entry. This table holds roughly 800,000 distinct CDR3 sequences, roughly half found once. Their antigens remain unidentified. Sequences were obtained from blood. These receptors originate from a girl under 18 with multiple sclerosis.

This clonotype was found a few times. The V call is TRBV12-3 or TRBV12-4, the J call TRBJ1-5; 8 bases line up with TRBD1. The CDR3 length is 16 residues. The trim removed 5 bases at V and 1 base at J, leaving 7 bases unmatched. The CDR3 protein is CASSPQGAGSNQPQHF. The CDR3 DNA is TGTGCCAGCAGTCCCCAGGGGGCTGGAAGCAATCAGCCCCAGCATTTT.

V usage is TRBV28 and J usage is TRBJ1-1; D not certain. V shed 2 bases and J shed 6 bases, with 10 bases lying between them. Germline lookup yields CDR1 MDHEN and CDR2 SYDVKM. There are 13 residues in the CDR3. DNA for the CDR3: TGTGCCAGCAGTTTAATGTCAAGTTCTGAAGCTTTCTTT. Protein product: CASSLMSSSEAFF.

Here the CDR3 DNA reads TGTGCCAGCAGCGTAGAAGCGGGAGGGAGCTCCTACGAGCAGTACTTC. Amino acids: CASSVEAGGSSYEQYF. The J gene is TRBJ2-7, the V gene TRBV9, with 10 positions matching TRBD2. Germline V gives CDR1 SGDLS, CDR2 YYNGEE. V dropped 0 bases and J dropped 0; count of bases not matched to a gene: 3. The CDR3 covers 16 residues. The whole variable domain, filled in from reference TRBV9 and TRBJ2-7, reads DSGVTQTPKHLITATGQRVTLRCSPRSGDLSVYWYQQSLDQGLQFLIQYYNGEERAKGNILERFSAQQFPDLHSELNLSSLELGDSALYFCASSVEAGGSSYEQYFGPGTRLTVT.

As to this clonotype: The junction departs from the called germline gene at one end, perhaps through a read error. The chain is built from TRBV19 and TRBJ2-7; the D gene is possibly TRBD1 (5 bases). This CDR3 comprises 11 residues. Germline V lookup: CDR1 LNHDA, CDR2 SQIVND (reference sequence). CDR3 bases: TGCTGGACAAGCTTCTCCTACGAGCAGTACTTC. It is translated as CWTSFSYEQYF.

For this clonotype: The junction does not match germline at one end; this may be a read error. The J gene is TRBJ1-2, the V gene TRBV29-1, with D hard to call. This CDR3 is built from 14 residues. The V gene's germline CDR1 is SQVTM and CDR2 ANQGSEA. The CDR3, as DNA: TGCGGCGTTGATCTGGGCCGGATCAACTATGGCTACACCTTC. Protein sequence: CGVDLGRINYGYTF.

J is TRBJ2-7 and V is TRBV4-2; a weak D match, TRBD1 (6 bases). Per germline, CDR1 LGHNA and CDR2 YNFKEQ. V was clipped by 1 base and J by 1 base, with 14 bases between them. The length of the CDR3 is 16 residues. The CDR3 protein is CASSQVWAGASYEQYF. The CDR3 DNA sequence: TGTGCCAGCAGCCAAGTCTGGGCAGGGGCTTCCTACGAGCAGTACTTC.

V usage is TRBV7-9 and J usage is TRBJ2-7, with 13 bases aligning to TRBD2. The CDR3 contains 15 residues. The germline gives CDR1 SEHNR, CDR2 FQNEAQ (reference sequence). V trimming: 5 bases; J trimming: 5 bases; junction bases outside the gene matches: 6. The CDR3 nucleotides are TGTGCCAGCAGCCGGGAACTAGCGGGAGGGAACGAGCAGTACTTC. Residues: CASSRELAGGNEQYF.

In the case of this clonotype: One end of the junction does not line up with germline, which may come from a read error. V is TRBV4-1 and J is TRBJ2-2; TRBD2 is a possible D gene (5 bases). The CDR3 consists of 12 residues. In germline, CDR1 is MGHRA, CDR2 YSYEKL. CDR3 amino acids: CASSFPSGEPFF. Here the CDR3 DNA reads TGCGCCAGCAGCTTCCCCTCCGGGGAGCCGTTTTTT.

The rearrangement joins TRBV27 to TRBJ2-5; D remains ambiguous. Looked up from germline, CDR1 is MNHEY and CDR2 is SMNVEV (reference sequence). CDR3 length equals 14 residues. The germline V and J ends were trimmed by 4 bases and 0 bases, with 9 bases remaining between them. CDR3 residues: CASSWGSYQETQYF. The CDR3 coding sequence is TGTGCCAGCAGTTGGGGTTCCTACCAAGAGACCCAGTACTTC.

The chain combines TRBV15 with TRBJ2-3, with no clear D. V was cut by 0 bases and J by 0 bases, with 10 bases left in between. Germline CDR1 reads LNHNV; CDR2 reads YYDKDF (reference sequence). The CDR3 consists of 16 residues. As DNA, the CDR3 is TGTGCCACCAGCAGAGATGGGATAAGTAGCACAGATACGCAGTATTTT. It translates to CATSRDGISSTDTQYF.

V usage is TRBV9 and J usage is TRBJ2-3; the match to TRBD2 covers 14 bases. Germline CDR1 SGDLS, CDR2 YYNGEE. This CDR3 has 16 residues. With V trimmed by 2 bases and J by 6 bases, 5 bases remained unmatched. CDR3 DNA: TGTGCCAGCAGCGTCGGGACTAGCGGGAGTGCCGATACGCAGTATTTT. Translation: CASSVGTSGSADTQYF.

Only a few counts were recorded for this clonotype. V and J are TRBV25-1 and TRBJ2-7; 9 bases align to TRBD1. Germline trimming cut 5 bases from V and 2 bases from J; bases unmatched to any gene: 7. The CDR3 sequence is 15 residues long. Germline V lookup: CDR1 MGHDK, CDR2 SYGVNS. CDR3 region: CASSRQGGSTYEQYF. The CDR3 nucleotides read TGTGCCAGCAGTCGACAGGGGGGATCAACCTACGAGCAGTACTTC.

This clonotype occurred a few times. The chain employs TRBV29-1 and TRBJ2-7; D not certain. CDR3 length: 13 amino acids. The V and J ends lost 5 bases and 6 bases respectively, with 17 bases between them. Germline V lookup: CDR1 SQVTM, CDR2 ANQGSEA. The CDR3 DNA sequence: TGCAGCGTTTTGGCTCCATATATCGCCGAGCAGTACTTC. Translation: CSVLAPYIAEQYF.

V is TRBV5-1 and J is TRBJ2-3; D remains unclear. The CDR3 is 14 amino acids. Trimming stripped 0 bases from V and 6 bases from J, with 11 bases between. CDR1 is SGHRS and CDR2 is YFSETQ in the germline V gene. CDR3 sequence reads: CASSLETPADTQYF. The CDR3 DNA reads TGCGCCAGCAGCTTGGAAACCCCGGCGGATACGCAGTATTTT.

This sequence joins TRBV29-1 and TRBJ2-1; D is possibly TRBD2 (6 bases). Germline V gene lookup returns CDR1 SQVTM and CDR2 ANQGSEA. The CDR3 sequence is 16 residues long. Between the trimmed V and J ends, which lost 4 bases and 4 bases, there was a span of 20 bases. The CDR3 region has the DNA TGCAGCGTTGTTCTTTCGGTGGTAGCGGATTACAATGAGCAGTTCTTC. Residues: CSVVLSVVADYNEQFF.

The CDR3 here is CASSTGDPWGPQHF. The CDR3 region has the DNA TGTGCCAGCAGTACCGGAGACCCATGGGGGCCCCAGCATTTT. This sequence joins TRBV6-6 and TRBJ1-5; D is ambiguous. The CDR3 has 14 amino acids. The germline CDR1 and CDR2 sequences are MNHNY and SVGAGI (reference sequence). The V end was cut by 5 bases, the J end by 9 bases, with 17 bases between.

The chain is built from TRBV5-1 and TRBJ2-1; 10 nucleotides agree with TRBD2. CDR3 length: 17 residues. Germline V gene sequence: CDR1 SGHRS, CDR2 YFSETQ. With V trimmed by 4 bases and J by 8 bases, 15 bases remained unmatched. DNA for the CDR3: TGCGCCAGCAGCGGAACCTCTAGCGGGAGAGAGGGCTATGAGCAGTTCTTC. Amino acids: CASSGTSSGREGYEQFF.

The DNA of the CDR3 is TGCGCCAGCAGCCAGGGGGGACGGGTTTCTGGGGCCAACGTCCTGACTTTC. It yields the protein CASSQGGRVSGANVLTF. The genes are TRBV4-1 and TRBJ2-6; D is possibly TRBD2 (6 bases). The V end was cut by 3 bases, the J end by 1 base, with 13 bases between. The CDR3 runs to 17 residues. Germline CDR1 is MGHRA and CDR2 is YSYEKL.

The J gene is TRBJ1-2, the V gene TRBV25-1, with TRBD1 as a possible D gene (6 bases). The CDR3 runs 13 residues. Germline V gene sequence: CDR1 MGHDK, CDR2 SYGVNS. Trimming stripped 7 bases from V and 7 bases from J, with 16 bases between. The CDR3 DNA reads as TGTGCCAGCACTTGGGCAGGGGAAACTGGCTACACCTTC. Protein product: CASTWAGETGYTF.

The chain employs TRBV9 and TRBJ2-7, with D tentatively TRBD2 (7 bases). This CDR3 contains 15 residues. Per germline, CDR1 SGDLS and CDR2 YYNGEE. Trimming pared 4 bases from V and 1 base from J, leaving 15 bases between. This chain's CDR3 is CASSFGGHESYEQYF. The CDR3 region has the DNA TGTGCCAGCAGCTTCGGGGGGCACGAATCCTACGAGCAGTACTTC.

This clonotype was picked up a small number of times. V gene TRBV29-1 combines with J gene TRBJ2-3; no firm D call. This CDR3 contains 12 residues. Germline V lookup: CDR1 SQVTM, CDR2 ANQGSEA. The ends were cut back, 5 bases at V and 6 bases at J, with 12 bases in the middle. CDR3: CSVRLPGDTQYF. The CDR3 DNA reads as TGCAGCGTTCGACTCCCTGGGGATACGCAGTATTTT.

The CDR3 spells CASSLEGALTSTDTQYF. As DNA, the CDR3 is TGCGCCAGCAGCTTGGAGGGGGCATTGACTAGCACAGATACGCAGTATTTT. The chain couples TRBV5-1 to TRBJ2-3, with 7 bases matching TRBD1. V gave up 0 bases and J gave up 0 bases; unmatched junction bases: 7. Germline loops: CDR1 SGHRS, CDR2 YFSETQ. The CDR3 has 17 amino acids.

The rearrangement joins TRBV10-3 to TRBJ2-1; 7 bases agree with TRBD1. The V and J ends lost 5 bases and 3 bases, in that order; junction bases with no gene match: 4. CDR3 length: 14 amino acids. CDR1 ENHRY and CDR2 SYGVKD come from the germline V gene. This chain's CDR3 is CAISPGTDYNEQFF. The CDR3 nucleotides are TGTGCCATCAGTCCCGGGACAGACTACAATGAGCAGTTCTTC.

This chain uses TRBV12-3 or TRBV12-4 with TRBJ1-5; a weak D match, TRBD1 (6 bases). V was pared by 5 bases and J by 0 bases, with 14 bases between. This CDR3 spans 16 amino acids. The CDR3 reads CASSAWTAYSNQPQHF. In DNA, the CDR3 is TGTGCCAGCAGTGCCTGGACAGCTTATAGCAATCAGCCCCAGCATTTT.

The V gene is TRBV5-1, the J gene TRBJ2-1, with D possibly being TRBD1 or TRBD2 (7 bases each). The V gene's germline CDR1 is SGHRS and CDR2 YFSETQ. The CDR3 loop spans 18 amino acids. V was pared by 3 bases and J by 9 bases, with 28 bases between. Written as DNA, the CDR3 is TGCGCCAGCAGCTGGTCCGGGACGCGGGGCCTCAGGGGGGGTGAGCAGTTCTTC. Translated, it gives CASSWSGTRGLRGGEQFF.

The chain carries TRBV7-2 and TRBJ1-3; maybe TRBD1 (6 bases). The CDR3 is 18 amino acids. The germline V and J ends were trimmed by 0 bases and 0 bases, with 15 bases remaining between them. Germline loops: CDR1 SGHTA, CDR2 FQGNSA. DNA for the CDR3: TGTGCCAGCAGCTTAGCGCTCCCGGGACACCTCTCTGGAAACACCATATATTTT. This encodes CASSLALPGHLSGNTIYF.

J is TRBJ1-4 and V is TRBV7-2; D may be TRBD1 (5 bases). The CDR3 is 12 residues long. V dropped 2 bases and J dropped 11 bases, with 9 bases sitting between them. Germline V lookup: CDR1 SGHTA, CDR2 FQGNSA. CDR3 sequence reads: CASSLWGGKLFF. The CDR3 coding sequence is TGTGCCAGCAGCTTATGGGGCGGCAAACTGTTTTTT.